These 10 T cell receptor beta chains came from one sample sequenced in a study of blood T cell repertoires in COVID-19. Clones were sequenced by immunoSEQ multiplex PCR, and TCRdb holds only the in-frame ones, with some missing. The table shows about 140,000 clones, with about 80% occurring only once. The specimen sequenced was peripheral blood. The source of these receptors is an older woman with acute or convalescent COVID-19.

The V and J genes are TRBV2 and TRBJ2-2; D possibly corresponds to TRBD2 (6 bases). There are 13 residues in the CDR3. The V gene's germline CDR1 is SNHLY and CDR2 FYNNEI. The germline V and J ends were trimmed by 6 bases and 3 bases, with 8 bases remaining between them. CDR3 nucleotides: TGTGCCAGCAGGGGGACTTACACCGGGGAGCTGTTTTTT. Translating it yields CASRGTYTGELFF.

J is TRBJ2-1 and V is TRBV19; D might be TRBD1 (5 bases). V dropped 5 bases and J dropped 0 bases, with 8 bases sitting between them. The germline V gene has CDR1 LNHDA and CDR2 SQIVND (reference sequence). The CDR3 is 14 amino acids. For the CDR3, the DNA is TGTGCCAGTAGTTATCAGGGCTCCTACAATGAGCAGTTCTTC. Translation: CASSYQGSYNEQFF.

V and J are TRBV18 and TRBJ1-2; D possibly corresponds to TRBD1 (6 bases). Germline V gives CDR1 KGHSH, CDR2 LQKENI. The V gene lost 3 bases and the J gene lost 4 bases, with 15 bases spanning the gap. The CDR3 loop spans 15 amino acids. The CDR3 DNA sequence: TGTGCCAGCTCACCGGGGGGGCAGAGCTTCTATGGCTACACCTTC. Amino acids: CASSPGGQSFYGYTF.

This clone was seen once. The rearrangement uses TRBV6-5 and TRBJ1-6; 8 positions match TRBD1. Germline-derived CDR1 and CDR2 are MNHEY and SVGAGI. V shed 6 bases, J shed 9 bases, and the junction held 7 bases outside the gene matches. The CDR3 has 14 amino acids. CDR3 loop: CASSRDRFSSPLHF. The DNA of the CDR3 is TGTGCCAGCAGCCGGGACAGGTTTAGTTCACCCCTCCACTTT.

There are a few counts of this clone. The chain employs TRBV10-2 and TRBJ2-7; D not certain. This CDR3 is built from 13 residues. CDR1 is WSHSY and CDR2 is SAAADI in the germline V gene. Trimming stripped 2 bases from V and 1 base from J, with 6 bases between. The CDR3: CASSEGGSYEQYF. The DNA for the CDR3 is TGCGCCAGCAGTGAGGGCGGTTCCTACGAGCAGTACTTC.

This CDR3 is CATSSSGHEQFF. The CDR3 coding sequence is TGTGCCACCAGCAGTTCAGGGCACGAGCAGTTCTTC. This sequence joins TRBV15 and TRBJ2-1; the D gene is possibly TRBD1 (5 bases). The germline V gene encodes CDR1 LNHNV and CDR2 YYDKDF (reference sequence). The CDR3 contains 12 residues. Trimming removed 3 bases at V and 10 bases at J, with 10 bases between.

The chain uses TRBV6-5 and TRBJ1-5, with D possibly TRBD1 on 5 matching bases. Trimming took 6 bases from V and 2 from J, leaving 14 bases between them. Germline CDR1 reads MNHEY; CDR2 reads SVGAGI. CDR3 length: 15 amino acids. The CDR3 protein is CASRARVFGNQPQHF. The CDR3 nucleotides are TGTGCCAGCAGGGCCAGGGTATTTGGCAATCAGCCCCAGCATTTT.

This clone was seen a single time. This chain connects TRBV18 to TRBJ1-1, with D perhaps matching TRBD1 (6 bases). The germline V gene has CDR1 KGHSH and CDR2 LQKENI. The CDR3 extends over 14 amino acids. Trimming took 4 bases from V and 0 from J, leaving 9 bases between them. CDR3 in amino acids: CASSLGQLNTEAFF. In nucleotides, the CDR3 is TGTGCCAGCTCACTTGGACAGCTGAACACTGAAGCTTTCTTT.

The chain links TRBV9 to TRBJ2-7; 10 nucleotides line up with TRBD2. The germline CDR1 and CDR2 sequences are SGDLS and YYNGEE. This CDR3 has 15 residues. The trim removed 4 bases at V and 6 bases at J, leaving 10 bases unmatched. The CDR3 sequence: CASSKRTSGGPEQYF. CDR3 nucleotide sequence: TGTGCCAGCAGCAAACGGACTAGCGGAGGCCCCGAGCAGTACTTC.

This clone was seen once. The chain joins TRBV30 to TRBJ2-7; 7 nucleotides agree with TRBD2. Looked up from germline, CDR1 is GTSNPN and CDR2 is SVGIG (reference sequence). V was pared by 0 bases and J by 2 bases, with 7 bases of the junction left unmatched. The CDR3 is made up of 15 amino acids. The CDR3 DNA is TGTGCCTGGAGTGTGATTAGCGGGCGCGCCTACGAGCAGTACTTC. Protein product: CAWSVISGRAYEQYF.